This passage covers 9 T cell receptor beta chains from one sample sequenced in a study of cytomegalovirus exposure and HLA in healthy donors. The PCR ran on 60 Vbeta and 13 Jbeta primers. Method: immunoSEQ multiplex PCR; TCRdb's copy keeps in-frame clones and lacks some. The sample has around 94,000 clones, around 85% seen once. Sequenced sample: PBMCs. The receptors originated from a man aged 18 to 30 in good health and CMV-seronegative.

The chain is built from TRBV14 and TRBJ2-1; TRBD1 matches at 10 bases. This CDR3 spans 16 amino acids. CDR1 is SGHDN, CDR2 FVKESK, per germline. J was trimmed by 9 bases and V by 0 bases; bases with no gene match: 8. The CDR3: CASSQDSGTGVSEQFF. CDR3 DNA sequence: TGTGCCAGCAGCCAAGATTCGGGGACAGGGGTTTCTGAGCAGTTCTTC.

V usage is TRBV10-3 and J usage is TRBJ2-1, with a weak D call TRBD2 (7 bases). The CDR3 consists of 12 residues. Deletions cut 10 bases from V and 6 bases from J, with 13 bases between. Germline V gene lookup returns CDR1 ENHRY and CDR2 SYGVKD. Written as DNA, the CDR3 is TGTGCCACCAGAGGGGGGGGCAATGAGCAGTTCTTC. As protein: CATRGGGNEQFF.

Comments on this clone: A read error may produce the germline difference seen at one junction end. This sample also contains other DNA sequences that code for the same CDR3. The V call is TRBV25-1, the J call TRBJ1-4; tentative D call: TRBD1 (6 bases). Germline lookup yields CDR1 MGHDK and CDR2 SYGVNS. The CDR3 spans 16 residues. CDR3 in DNA: TGTGCCAGCAGAGATAACAGGGAAGGGGGTAGTGAAAAACTGTTTTTC. Amino acid sequence: CASRDNREGGSEKLFF.

The chain carries TRBV13 and TRBJ1-1, with 12 bases that match TRBD1. V lost 4 bases to trimming and J lost 6 bases; unmatched junction nucleotides: 3. This CDR3 has 14 residues. Germline loops: CDR1 PRHDT, CDR2 FYEKMQ (reference sequence). CDR3 in amino acids: CASSSGQGASEAFF. Written as DNA, the CDR3 is TGTGCCAGCAGCTCGGGACAGGGGGCCTCTGAAGCTTTCTTT.

This clone was seen more than once but under ten times. V and J are TRBV5-5 and TRBJ1-5, with 7 bases lining up with TRBD1. Germline V gives CDR1 SGHKS, CDR2 YYEKEE (reference sequence). After removal of 0 bases from V and 6 bases from J, the junction contained 6 bases not matched to a gene. The CDR3 loop spans 15 amino acids. The CDR3 sequence is CASSLETGESQPQHF. The CDR3 bases are TGTGCCAGCAGCTTGGAAACAGGGGAGAGTCAGCCCCAGCATTTT.

Sample share makes this clone medium-sized. The chain is built from TRBV6-4 and TRBJ2-1; 7 bases map to TRBD2. In germline, CDR1 is MRHNA, CDR2 SNTAGT. CDR3 length: 16 amino acids. Germline trimming cut 0 bases from V and 4 bases from J; bases unmatched to any gene: 6. CDR3 in amino acids: CASSDSIAGDYNEQFF. DNA of the CDR3: TGTGCCAGCAGTGACTCGATCGCGGGGGATTACAATGAGCAGTTCTTC.

The chain is built from TRBV7-9 and TRBJ1-5; a weak D match, TRBD1 (6 bases). V lost 3 bases, J lost 2 bases, and 14 bases lay in between. This CDR3 has 16 residues. Germline assignment: CDR1 SEHNR and CDR2 FQNEAQ (reference sequence). The CDR3, as DNA: TGTGCCAGCAGCTTGTCAGGGGTAGAGGGCAATCAGCCCCAGCATTTT. Translation: CASSLSGVEGNQPQHF.

The CDR3 DNA follows: TGCAGCGTTAGGACAGCCGATGGCTACACCTTC. This codes for CSVRTADGYTF. The V call is TRBV29-1, the J call TRBJ1-2; possible D gene TRBD1, 6 bases. Looked up from germline, CDR1 is SQVTM and CDR2 is ANQGSEA. The length of the CDR3 is 11 residues. V was pared by 5 bases and J by 6 bases, with 10 bases between. The variable domain in full, with the rest retrieved from reference TRBV29-1 and TRBJ1-2, is SAVISQKPSRDICQRGTSLTIQCQVDSQVTMMFWYRQQPGQSLTLIATANQGSEATYESGFVIDKFPISRPNLTFSTLTVSNMSPEDSSIYLCSVRTADGYTFGSGTRLTVV.

The chain uses TRBV28 and TRBJ2-7, with 7 bases aligning to TRBD1. Trimming cost V 3 bases and J 1 base; bases outside gene matches: 3. The CDR3 sequence is 14 residues long. Looked up from germline, CDR1 is MDHEN and CDR2 is SYDVKM. CDR3 amino acids: CASSFTGVSYEQYF. In DNA, the CDR3 is TGTGCCAGCAGTTTTACAGGGGTATCCTACGAGCAGTACTTC. Filled out from reference TRBV28 and TRBJ2-7, the complete variable domain reads DVKVTQSSRYLVKRTGEKVFLECVQDMDHENMFWYRQDPGLGLRLIYFSYDVKMKEKGDIPEGYSVSREKKERFSLILESASTNQTSMYLCASSFTGVSYEQYFGPGTRLTVT.